Below, 28 T cell receptor beta chains from the same sample are listed, as sequenced in a study of response to subunit inactivated influenza vaccine. MiXCR, run by TCRdb on the RT-PCR reads, gives a single entry per CDR3 protein. This sample yields around 530,000 distinct CDR3 sequences, of which 15% to 20% are seen a single time; 3% belongs to the top ten. The sequences come from CD4+ T cells sorted from PBMCs, collected around 25 months after vaccination. The receptors shown here come from a man between 50 and 69 years old who received an inactivated influenza vaccine.

As to this clonotype: One junction end disagrees with the germline gene, perhaps due to a read error. The V and J genes are TRBV10-3 and TRBJ2-5; D uncertain. The CDR3 covers 13 residues. Germline V CDR1 and CDR2: ENHRY, SYGVKD. In DNA, the CDR3 is TGTGCCATCGGTGAGGATAAGAGGGAGACCCAGTACTTC. Translation gives CAIGEDKRETQYF.

The DNA of the CDR3 is TGTGCCACCAGCGCAAACGAAAAGGTGAAGTACTTC. Protein sequence: CATSANEKVKYF. The rearrangement links TRBV15 to TRBJ2-7; D call uncertain. The CDR3 spans 12 residues. Germline CDR1 and CDR2: LNHNV and YYDKDF (reference sequence). The V end was cut by 5 bases, the J end by 11 bases, with 16 bases between.

This clonotype was counted ten times or more. V is TRBV4-3 and J is TRBJ2-7; D may be TRBD2 (5 bases). The germline V gene has CDR1 LGHNA and CDR2 YSLEER. Trimming left V 4 bases short and J 4 bases short, with 17 bases between. The CDR3 sequence is 15 residues long. CDR3 sequence: CASSRALGGGYEQYF. CDR3 coding DNA: TGCGCCAGCAGCCGAGCATTAGGAGGTGGGTACGAGCAGTACTTC.

This clonotype was observed a handful of times. The chain joins TRBV5-1 to TRBJ2-7; the D call may be TRBD1 or TRBD2 (5 bases each). The CDR3 consists of 15 residues. CDR1 and CDR2 (germline): SGHRS, YFSETQ. V lost 4 bases, J lost 2 bases, and 16 bases lay in between. The CDR3 protein is CASSPGHRDAYEQYF. Here the CDR3 DNA reads TGCGCCAGCAGCCCCGGACATCGGGACGCCTACGAGCAGTACTTC.

The rearrangement joins TRBV2 to TRBJ1-5, with D maybe TRBD1 (6 bases). The CDR3 loop spans 14 amino acids. V lost 6 bases to trimming and J lost 5 bases, with 14 bases between them. The germline V gene encodes CDR1 SNHLY and CDR2 FYNNEI. The CDR3 coding sequence is TGTGCCAGCAGGAAGGGGGAGAAGCATCAGCCCCAGCATTTT. Translation gives CASRKGEKHQPQHF.

The genes are TRBV24-1 and TRBJ2-1; 9 bases line up with TRBD2. CDR1 and CDR2 from the germline V gene are KGHDR and SFDVKD. Unmatched junction bases numbered 2, after V lost 4 bases and J lost 2 bases. The CDR3 consists of 15 residues. The CDR3 spells CATSEASGTYNEQFF. The CDR3 DNA reads as TGTGCCACCAGTGAGGCTAGCGGGACCTACAATGAGCAGTTCTTC.

This clonotype was seen a few times. The chain uses TRBV4-2 and TRBJ2-1; 9 bases are a match to TRBD2. The CDR3 length is 15 residues. The germline CDR1 and CDR2 sequences are LGHNA and YNFKEQ. V gave up 4 bases and J gave up 4 bases; unmatched junction bases: 5. The CDR3 DNA follows: TGTGCCAGCAGCCCTTCAGCGGGAGGTTACAATGAGCAGTTCTTC. This sequence encodes CASSPSAGGYNEQFF.

Many counts were recorded for this clonotype. The chain carries TRBV4-2 and TRBJ1-5; D perhaps matches TRBD1 (5 bases). V was clipped by 0 bases and J by 2 bases, with 11 bases between them. The CDR3 has 16 residues. Germline CDR1 is LGHNA and CDR2 is YNFKEQ. The CDR3 coding sequence is TGTGCCAGCAGCCAAGATTTGTCGGGACGCAATCAGCCCCAGCATTTT. Its protein product is CASSQDLSGRNQPQHF.

The CDR3: CSAHLASDTQYF. The CDR3 DNA reads as TGCAGTGCTCATCTAGCATCAGATACGCAGTATTTT. This chain joins TRBV20-1 and TRBJ2-3; tentative D call: TRBD2 (5 bases). Germline values: CDR1 DFQATT, CDR2 SNEGSKA (reference sequence). V was trimmed by 5 bases and J by 4 bases, leaving 10 bases between them. The CDR3 is 12 residues long.

This clonotype turned up a few times. This chain's CDR3 is CASRRGTNGKLFF. The CDR3 DNA follows: TGTGCCAGCAGACGCGGGACAAACGGAAAACTGTTTTTT. The rearrangement uses TRBV2 and TRBJ1-4; D possibly corresponds to TRBD1 (6 bases). Germline lookup yields CDR1 SNHLY and CDR2 FYNNEI. The CDR3 runs 13 residues. Trimming shortened V by 6 bases and J by 10 bases, and 15 bases separated the two germline ends.

This chain links TRBV20-1 with TRBJ2-7; maybe TRBD2 (5 bases). V dropped 8 bases and J dropped 3 bases, with 11 bases sitting between them. Germline CDR1 DFQATT, CDR2 SNEGSKA (reference sequence). CDR3 length: 11 residues. The CDR3 loop reads CSPSRDYEQYF. The CDR3 coding sequence is TGCAGTCCCTCCCGGGACTACGAGCAGTACTTC.

This clonotype was detected only a few times. The rearrangement joins TRBV29-1 to TRBJ2-6; TRBD2 agrees at 8 bases. After removal of 6 bases from V and 3 bases from J, the junction contained 1 base not matched to a gene. This CDR3 is 13 amino acids long. CDR1 is SQVTM, CDR2 ANQGSEA, per germline. The CDR3 sequence is CSVRGGGANVLTF. CDR3 bases: TGCAGCGTCCGGGGGGGTGGGGCCAACGTCCTGACTTTC.

This clonotype has a count of ten or more. The gene calls are TRBV5-1 and TRBJ2-3; unclear D gene. Trimming stripped 1 base from V and 0 bases from J, with 18 bases between. The CDR3 totals 18 residues. Germline V gene data show CDR1 as SGHRS and CDR2 as YFSETQ. Here the CDR3 DNA reads TGCGCCAGCAGCTTGTGGTCTTCGGGTACTCCGAGCACAGATACGCAGTATTTT. Its translation is CASSLWSSGTPSTDTQYF.

The chain couples TRBV20-1 to TRBJ2-3; D is uncertain. The germline V gene has CDR1 DFQATT and CDR2 SNEGSKA (reference sequence). The CDR3 runs to 12 residues. V shed 3 bases and J shed 6 bases, with 10 bases lying between them. For the CDR3, the DNA is TGCAGTGCTAGGGCGGATTTGGATACGCAGTATTTT. This codes for CSARADLDTQYF.

J is TRBJ2-1 and V is TRBV20-1; tentatively, D is TRBD2 (5 bases). From germline, CDR1 is DFQATT and CDR2 SNEGSKA (reference sequence). Deletions cut 3 bases from V and 7 bases from J, with 16 bases between. The CDR3 spans 14 residues. The CDR3 DNA reads as TGCAGTGCTAGCCGTCTGGGAGACCTAAATGAGCAGTTCTTC. Amino acid sequence: CSASRLGDLNEQFF.

This clonotype was seen a few times. The chain couples TRBV6-1 to TRBJ1-4; 7 positions agree with TRBD1. The germline gives CDR1 MNHNS, CDR2 SASEGT. This CDR3 region has 15 residues. V dropped 6 bases and J dropped 6; count of bases not matched to a gene: 10. The CDR3 coding sequence is TGTGCCAGCAGCGACGTCCCAGGGGGATATGAAAAACTGTTTTTT. Translation: CASSDVPGGYEKLFF.

Only a few counts were recorded for this clonotype. The chain combines TRBV5-1 with TRBJ2-5; 7 bases line up with TRBD2. This CDR3 has 14 residues. V shed 4 bases, J shed 5 bases, and the junction held 8 bases outside the gene matches. Germline CDR1 reads SGHRS; CDR2 reads YFSETQ. The CDR3 region has the DNA TGCGCCAGCAGCAGGGGACTATTAGGCGAGACCCAGTACTTC. The encoded protein is CASSRGLLGETQYF.

This clonotype was counted a few times. The V and J genes are TRBV20-1 and TRBJ2-3, with D possibly being TRBD1 (6 bases). V gave up 0 bases and J gave up 2 bases, with 18 bases separating them. This CDR3 comprises 17 residues. Germline CDR1 is DFQATT and CDR2 is SNEGSKA (reference sequence). CDR3 in amino acids: CSARDARPTGITDTQYF. DNA for the CDR3: TGCAGTGCTAGAGATGCCCGCCCGACAGGAATCACAGATACGCAGTATTTT.

The V call is TRBV7-2, the J call TRBJ2-7; D unclear. The CDR3 sequence is 13 residues long. Germline loops: CDR1 SGHTA, CDR2 FQGNSA. Between the trimmed V and J ends, which lost 1 base and 7 bases, there was a span of 11 bases. The CDR3: CASSLGRVFEQYF. The CDR3 DNA follows: TGTGCCAGCAGCTTAGGGCGTGTATTTGAGCAGTACTTC.

The V gene is TRBV29-1, the J gene TRBJ1-5; tentatively, D is TRBD1 (5 bases). V was trimmed by 6 bases and J by 2 bases, leaving 11 bases between them. Germline-derived CDR1 and CDR2 are SQVTM and ANQGSEA. This CDR3 contains 13 residues. The DNA of the CDR3 is TGCAGCGTGACGGGGGGGGGCAATCAGCCCCAGCATTTT. Translated: CSVTGGGNQPQHF.

The chain employs TRBV24-1 and TRBJ1-1, with D possibly matching TRBD1 (6 bases). The V gene lost 6 bases and the J gene lost 4 bases, with 8 bases spanning the gap. Germline V gives CDR1 KGHDR, CDR2 SFDVKD. The CDR3 consists of 12 residues. The CDR3 spells CATSQGTTEAFF. DNA of the CDR3: TGTGCCACCAGTCAGGGGACCACTGAAGCTTTCTTT.

This clonotype was seen only a few times. The V gene is TRBV9, the J gene TRBJ2-5; D might be TRBD2 (6 bases). V was shortened by 3 bases and J by 3 bases, with 18 bases between the two germline ends. The CDR3 runs to 16 residues. Germline CDR1 SGDLS, CDR2 YYNGEE. The chain's CDR3 is CASSAGGLPGKETQYF. The CDR3, as DNA: TGTGCCAGCAGCGCTGGAGGACTACCCGGGAAAGAGACCCAGTACTTC.

The V and J genes are TRBV12-3 or TRBV12-4 and TRBJ2-2, with 9 bases lining up with TRBD1. The CDR3 covers 15 residues. Losses at the gene ends were 6 bases for V and 4 bases for J; bases not matched to a gene: 6. The CDR3 region is CASRLQGAFTGELFF. Here the CDR3 DNA reads TGTGCCAGCAGGTTACAGGGGGCCTTCACCGGGGAGCTGTTTTTT.

The chain carries TRBV20-1 and TRBJ2-1, with 9 bases fitting TRBD2. The germline CDR1 and CDR2 sequences are DFQATT and SNEGSKA (reference sequence). The CDR3 extends over 17 amino acids. V trimming: 2 bases; J trimming: 1 base; junction bases outside the gene matches: 9. The CDR3 nucleotides read TGCAGTGCTAGAAGGAGTAGCGGGAGTAGGTCCTACAATGAGCAGTTCTTC. Translation gives CSARRSSGSRSYNEQFF.

The chain combines TRBV7-2 with TRBJ2-3; 9 bases are a match to TRBD2. The CDR3 is made up of 16 amino acids. Germline CDR1 reads SGHTA; CDR2 reads FQGNSA. V lost 5 bases to trimming and J lost 2 bases; unmatched junction nucleotides: 8. CDR3 DNA sequence: TGTGCCAGCAGCCAGGGACTAGCAGTCGCCACAGATACGCAGTATTTT. It codes for CASSQGLAVATDTQYF.

This clonotype was found a few times. The gene calls are TRBV5-5 and TRBJ2-5; 7 bases align to TRBD1. CDR1 and CDR2 from the germline V gene are SGHKS and YYEKEE (reference sequence). The CDR3 has 15 residues. Trimming took 3 bases from V and 3 from J; bases not matched to a gene: 8. The DNA of the CDR3 is TGTGCCAGCAGCTCTCCCGGGACAGAAAAAGAGACCCAGTACTTC. Its translation: CASSSPGTEKETQYF.

The table lists this clonotype with many counts. V is TRBV6-2 or TRBV6-3 and J is TRBJ2-1; weak D call: TRBD1 (6 bases). This CDR3 contains 16 residues. Germline-derived CDR1 and CDR2 are MNHEY and SVGEGT. V lost 5 bases and J lost 0, with 14 bases in between. Here the CDR3 DNA reads TGTGCCAGCAGTAATTCAGGGGTTGGCTCCTACAATGAGCAGTTCTTC. This translates into CASSNSGVGSYNEQFF.

This clonotype has just a few counts. This chain connects TRBV12-3 or TRBV12-4 to TRBJ2-3; TRBD2 agrees at 10 bases. The V and J ends lost 6 bases and 2 bases, in that order; junction bases with no gene match: 5. The CDR3 runs 15 residues. CDR3 sequence (DNA): TGTGCCAGCAGAGAGCGGGGGGGCCCCACAGATACGCAGTATTTT. Amino acids: CASRERGGPTDTQYF.